The clone carrying this TCR beta chain was detected once. This entry comes from a study of regulatory and conventional T cells in RAG deficiency. Blood CD4+ CD25-low CD127-high conventional T cells supplied the genomic DNA template. There are 11 residues in the CDR3. V was pared by 5 bases and J by 6 bases, with 8 bases between. Germline lookup yields CDR1 SNHLY and CDR2 FYNNEI. The method was immunoSEQ multiplex PCR; TCRdb's version includes in-frame clones alone and lacks a portion of them. The table records some 21,000 clones, 95% to 96% of them present only once. These same data were also listed under a study on regulatory T cells. Per that paper: Primers: 52 TRBV forward and 13 TRBJ reverse. Regulatory T cells showed the strongest V-J pair restriction and V/J gene skewing among patient repertoires.

The chain uses TRBV2 and TRBJ2-7; the D gene is possibly TRBD2 (6 bases). The source of this sequence is a human donor in good health. Input material: CD25- CD4+ T cells sorted from blood. CDR3 nucleotides: TGTGCCAGCAGTTTGGGGGGCGAGCAGTACTTC. Amino acids: CASSLGGEQYF.